Following are 17 T cell receptor beta chains from one sample sequenced in a study of shared clonotypes between healthy human individuals (dated by TCRdb to about 2020). The method was the immunoSEQ multiplex PCR assay. The immuneACCESS repertoire file appears here via TCRdb, limited to in-frame rearrangements. These files lack a portion of the clones; in checked studies, under half of the deficit traces to unresolved V genes, and the cause of the others is not known. The sample data list about 600,000 clones, and about 80% of these were observed just once. Jointly, the top ten make up 12% of the sample. Sequences were obtained from PBMCs. These receptors were taken from a woman aged 40 to 50 in good health. Some clones in this sample may be carry-over from other donors' samples.

The gene calls are TRBV14 and TRBJ1-2; unclear D gene. Germline V gene data show CDR1 as SGHDN and CDR2 as FVKESK. CDR3 size: 13 residues. Deletions cut 0 bases from V and 4 bases from J, with 6 bases between. The DNA of the CDR3 is TGTGCCAGCAGCCAAGAATCGTCCTATGGCTACACCTTC. Translating gives CASSQESSYGYTF.

V and J are TRBV7-9 and TRBJ2-7, with TRBD1 matching over 7 bases. The germline V gene encodes CDR1 SEHNR and CDR2 FQNEAQ (reference sequence). The CDR3 length is 13 residues. V lost 5 bases and J lost 2; bases outside the gene matches: 3. The CDR3 region has the DNA TGTGCCAGCAGCATCGACAGGGCCTACGAGCAGTACTTC. Protein sequence: CASSIDRAYEQYF.

This clone has ten or more counts. The CDR3 here is CSVKQDSNQPQHF. The CDR3 DNA is TGCAGCGTGAAACAGGATAGCAATCAGCCCCAGCATTTT. The chain couples TRBV29-1 to TRBJ1-5; possibly TRBD1 for D (5 bases). Trimming left V 6 bases short and J 0 bases short, with 9 bases between. The CDR3 contains 13 residues. Germline V lookup: CDR1 SQVTM, CDR2 ANQGSEA.

The rearrangement uses TRBV25-1 and TRBJ2-1; D assignment may be TRBD1 or TRBD2 (5 bases each). CDR1 and CDR2 from the germline V gene are MGHDK and SYGVNS. The CDR3 consists of 15 residues. V shed 8 bases and J shed 0 bases, with 14 bases lying between them. CDR3 residues: CASSPGRVSYNEQFF. The CDR3 bases are TGTGCCAGCTCCCCAGGGAGAGTCTCCTACAATGAGCAGTTCTTC.

V usage is TRBV4-3 and J usage is TRBJ2-7; TRBD2 might be the D (6 bases). Between the trimmed V and J ends, which lost 4 bases and 3 bases, there was a span of 10 bases. The CDR3 has 13 amino acids. CDR1 is LGHNA and CDR2 is YSLEER in the germline V gene. The CDR3 DNA reads TGCGCCAGCAGCCGGGGGGTGGACTACGAGCAGTACTTC. Translation gives CASSRGVDYEQYF.

The V call is TRBV5-1, the J call TRBJ2-2; no definite D call. CDR3 length: 16 amino acids. V was pared by 4 bases and J by 6 bases, with 19 bases between. Germline CDR1 is SGHRS and CDR2 is YFSETQ. Written as DNA, the CDR3 is TGCGCCAGCAGCCCCCGGCCTAAAGGGCGCTCCGGGGAGCTGTTTTTT. It codes for CASSPRPKGRSGELFF.

This chain uses TRBV28 with TRBJ1-4; 7 bases fit TRBD1. Trimming cost V 7 bases and J 7 bases; bases outside gene matches: 12. Germline V gene data show CDR1 as MDHEN and CDR2 as SYDVKM. The CDR3 spans 15 residues. CDR3 in amino acids: CASTVTGWGSEKLFF. The CDR3, as DNA: TGTGCCAGCACCGTGACAGGGTGGGGATCTGAAAAACTGTTTTTT.

As regards this clone: Other nucleotide sequences in the sample specify the same CDR3. The chain links TRBV7-9 to TRBJ1-2; D not resolved. V was clipped by 5 bases and J by 4 bases, with 8 bases between them. The CDR3 sequence is 12 residues long. CDR1 is SEHNR and CDR2 is FQNEAQ in the germline V gene (reference sequence). CDR3 region: CASSLGAYGYTF. CDR3 bases: TGTGCCAGCAGCCTGGGAGCCTATGGCTACACCTTC.

This clone has at least ten counts. V and J are TRBV21-1 and TRBJ2-7; TRBD1 is the table's D call, not checked against the DNA. TRBV21-1 is flagged as a pseudogene. The CDR3 loop spans 15 amino acids. The CDR3 loop is CASSRSTESSYEQYF. DNA for the CDR3: TGTGCCAGCAGCAGATCGACAGAGAGCTCCTACGAGCAGTACTTC.

The CDR3 reads CASSLSGNQPQHF. The CDR3 bases are TGTGCCAGCAGCCTAAGCGGCAATCAGCCCCAGCATTTT. The chain combines TRBV7-8 with TRBJ1-5, with unresolved D. The ends were cut back, 5 bases at V and 2 bases at J, with 7 bases in the middle. This CDR3 has 13 residues. CDR1 is SGHVS and CDR2 is FQNEAQ in the germline V gene.

This clone has just a few counts. This sequence joins TRBV28 and TRBJ2-5; tentatively, D is TRBD1 or TRBD2 (5 bases each). From germline, CDR1 is MDHEN and CDR2 SYDVKM. The V gene lost 4 bases and the J gene lost 4 bases, with 13 bases spanning the gap. This CDR3 is 14 amino acids long. The CDR3 protein is CASSSGPRRETQYF. The CDR3 DNA follows: TGTGCCAGCAGTTCGGGGCCGAGAAGAGAGACCCAGTACTTC.

The gene calls are TRBV7-6 and TRBJ2-1; 7 nucleotides agree with TRBD1. This CDR3 region has 15 residues. V trimming: 1 base; J trimming: 8 bases; junction bases outside the gene matches: 8. Germline lookup yields CDR1 SGHVS and CDR2 FNYEAQ. The CDR3 is CASSLERGLTHEQFF. The CDR3 DNA follows: TGTGCCAGCAGCTTAGAGAGGGGGCTAACCCATGAGCAGTTCTTC.

This clone was seen ten or more times. The chain uses TRBV27 and TRBJ1-5; 7 bases map to TRBD1. This CDR3 is built from 14 residues. The trim removed 4 bases at V and 11 bases at J, leaving 11 bases unmatched. Germline values: CDR1 MNHEY, CDR2 SMNVEV (reference sequence). This CDR3 reads CASSSLDRLGAQHF. The CDR3 DNA is TGTGCCAGCAGTTCCCTGGACAGGTTGGGAGCCCAGCATTTT.

This clone was recorded a few times. The J gene is TRBJ2-1, the V gene TRBV19, with 10 bases aligning to TRBD1. After removal of 5 bases from V and 9 bases from J, the junction contained 7 bases not matched to a gene. Germline V gene data show CDR1 as LNHDA and CDR2 as SQIVND (reference sequence). This CDR3 contains 14 residues. The CDR3 nucleotides read TGTGCCAGTAGTGTCGGGACAGGGGAGACTGAGCAGTTCTTC. This gives the protein CASSVGTGETEQFF.

For this clone: A read error is possible here, since a much larger clone lies one base away. The chain has TRBV19 and TRBJ2-5, with D hard to call. CDR3 length equals 15 residues. Germline V gene sequence: CDR1 LNHDA, CDR2 SQIVND (reference sequence). Trimming pared 8 bases from V and 1 base from J, leaving 17 bases between. The CDR3 DNA is TGTGCCAGTGGTCCCCTCCTGGTCGGCCAAGAGACCCAGTACTTC. It codes for CASGPLLVGQETQYF.

Here the CDR3 reads CASSQGSSGVNEQFF. The DNA for the CDR3 is TGCGCCAGCAGCCAGGGGTCTAGCGGGGTCAATGAGCAGTTCTTC. The chain couples TRBV4-1 to TRBJ2-1; 9 bases fit TRBD2. Looked up from germline, CDR1 is MGHRA and CDR2 is YSYEKL. V dropped 3 bases and J dropped 6; count of bases not matched to a gene: 6. This CDR3 comprises 15 residues.

The CDR3 bases are TGTGCCAGCTCACCACCGTTGAGGGAGCTGGTCTACAATGAGCAGTTCTTC. Its translation: CASSPPLRELVYNEQFF. The V gene is TRBV18, the J gene TRBJ2-1; D is perhaps TRBD2 (5 bases). Per germline, CDR1 KGHSH and CDR2 LQKENI. There are 17 residues in the CDR3. Trimming left V 0 bases short and J 3 bases short, with 15 bases between.